Below, one T cell receptor (beta chain) is given with its context. The sample comes from a study of blood T cell repertoires in COVID-19. Study-level background: COVID-19 samples, acute and convalescent, were from the United States, Italy and Spain.

V was clipped by 0 bases and J by 3 bases, with 7 bases between them. Germline V gives CDR1 SGHDT, CDR2 YYEEEE. The CDR3 totals 14 residues. The repertoire was sequenced with immunoSEQ multiplex PCR; TCRdb's copy has only in-frame clones and lacks some. The profile covers roughly 230,000 clones, with 89% appearing a single time and roughly 5% taken by the ten largest. This TCR was sampled from a middle-aged woman who had recovered from COVID-19. Sequencing was done on a sample of peripheral blood. The V call is TRBV5-6, the J call TRBJ2-1, with a tentative D call TRBD1 (5 bases). The CDR3, as DNA: TGTGCCAGCAGCTTGGGGACACACTACAATGAGCAGTTCTTC. Translating it yields CASSLGTHYNEQFF. The entire variable domain, with the rest obtained from reference TRBV5-6 and TRBJ2-1, is as follows: DAGVTQSPTHLIKTRGQQVTLRCSPKSGHDTVSWYQQALGQGPQFIFQYYEEEERQRGNFPDRFSGHQFPNYSSELNVNALLLGDSALYLCASSLGTHYNEQFFGPGTRLTVL.